A single sample is the source of the 9 T cell receptor beta chains below, sequenced in a study of Ad26.COV2.S vaccination and SARS-CoV-2 variants (dated by TCRdb to the early 2020s). The treatment or condition label, read with the paper, signifies: about 20 received Ad26.COV2.S at low or high dose, single or two shots; about 5 received placebo; per-sample allocation not given. For vaccine and placebo recipients, the sequenced repertoires came from samples collected on day 63 after the first injection. To prepare the library, the immunoSEQ multiplex PCR assay was applied. Here the immuneACCESS table is served through TCRdb, limited to in-frame sequences with V and J called. Missing clones are a known gap in these copies; in checked studies unresolved V genes cover under half, and the rest lacks a known reason. Across this sample there are about half a million clones, with roughly nine tenths seen only once. The top ten constitute 1.7% of the sample.

Sample: peripheral blood, taken in a trial of Ad26.COV2.S vaccine versus placebo. The receptors come from a person aged 18-60 years who received the Ad26.COV2.S COVID-19 vaccine or a placebo.

V and J are TRBV10-3 and TRBJ2-7; weak D call: TRBD2 (6 bases). The CDR3 is 16 amino acids. V was cut by 3 bases and J by 2 bases, with 17 bases left in between. Germline values: CDR1 ENHRY, CDR2 SYGVKD. The CDR3 loop reads CAISDPPGLETYEQYF. In DNA form, the CDR3 reads TGTGCCATCAGTGATCCTCCGGGACTCGAAACCTACGAGCAGTACTTC.

This rearrangement joins TRBV6-2 or TRBV6-3 to TRBJ2-1, with TRBD2 matching 10 bases. The CDR3 is 17 amino acids. CDR1 and CDR2 (germline): MNHEY, SVGEGT. Trimming took 2 bases from V and 8 from J; bases not matched to a gene: 12. The CDR3 region has the DNA TGTGCCAGCAGTTACGGAGCGGGGGGGCCTATTGCATATGAGCAGTTCTTC. It translates to CASSYGAGGPIAYEQFF.

This clone has only one observation. The chain carries TRBV4-2 and TRBJ1-5, with D possibly matching TRBD1 (6 bases). This CDR3 comprises 15 residues. Between the trimmed V and J ends, which lost 1 base and 3 bases, there was a span of 10 bases. In germline, CDR1 is LGHNA, CDR2 YNFKEQ. As DNA, the CDR3 is TGTGCCAGCAGCCAAGGGGACAACAACAATCAGCCCCAGCATTTT. It translates to CASSQGDNNNQPQHF.

The genes are TRBV11-2 and TRBJ2-7; 7 nucleotides match TRBD1. Germline values: CDR1 SGHAT, CDR2 FQNNGV. The CDR3 extends over 15 amino acids. V shed 0 bases, J shed 3 bases, and the junction held 5 bases outside the gene matches. The CDR3 sequence: CASSLERTGHYEQYF. The CDR3 region has the DNA TGTGCCAGCAGCTTAGAACGGACAGGCCACTACGAGCAGTACTTC. Supplemented by reference TRBV11-2 and TRBJ2-7, the full variable domain reads EAGVAQSPRYKIIEKRQSVAFWCNPISGHATLYWYQQILGQGPKLLIQFQNNGVVDDSQLPKDRFSAERLKGVDSTLKIQPAKLEDSAVYLCASSLERTGHYEQYFGPGTRLTVT.

The V call is TRBV7-6, the J call TRBJ2-7; 10 bases line up with TRBD1. The CDR3 loop spans 15 amino acids. The germline V gene encodes CDR1 SGHVS and CDR2 FNYEAQ. The junction had 6 bases not matched to a gene; V was cut back by 5 bases and J by 2 bases. The CDR3, as DNA: TGTGCCAGCAGCCAGGGACAGGGGAGACCCTACGAGCAGTACTTC. This encodes CASSQGQGRPYEQYF.

This clone was observed a few times. V gene TRBV4-2 combines with J gene TRBJ1-6; TRBD1 matches at 11 bases. The J segment lost 4 bases and the V segment lost 1 base, leaving 9 bases of the junction unmatched. Looked up from germline, CDR1 is LGHNA and CDR2 is YNFKEQ. This CDR3 has 19 residues. The CDR3, as DNA: TGTGCCAGCAGCCAAGCCGGGACAGGGGGTAGGGATTATAATTCACCCCTCCACTTT. Amino acids: CASSQAGTGGRDYNSPLHF.

The DNA of the CDR3 is TGTGCCAGCAGCTTAGCGCAATCAGGGGTGGGCGAGACCCAGTACTTC. The encoded protein is CASSLAQSGVGETQYF. V is TRBV7-6 and J is TRBJ2-5; a possible D gene is TRBD1 (6 bases). CDR1 is SGHVS and CDR2 is FNYEAQ in the germline V gene. This CDR3 has 16 residues. Trimming pared 0 bases from V and 5 bases from J, leaving 16 bases between.

This chain links TRBV6-4 with TRBJ2-1, with 9 positions matching TRBD2. V trimming: 3 bases; J trimming: 2 bases; junction bases outside the gene matches: 5. This CDR3 comprises 16 residues. CDR1 and CDR2 from the germline V gene are MRHNA and SNTAGT. The CDR3 DNA reads TGTGCCAGCAGTGAAATAGGACTAGCGCCCTACAATGAGCAGTTCTTC. It yields the protein CASSEIGLAPYNEQFF.

This clone was detected a few times. V is TRBV7-9 and J is TRBJ1-5, with 9 bases identical to TRBD1. The CDR3 totals 16 residues. V gave up 5 bases and J gave up 6 bases; unmatched junction bases: 11. Per the germline V gene, CDR1 is SEHNR and CDR2 is FQNEAQ (reference sequence). CDR3 sequence: CASSPGTGQVGQPQHF. The CDR3 bases are TGTGCCAGCAGCCCAGGGACAGGGCAGGTGGGTCAGCCCCAGCATTTT.